This paragraph covers one TCR beta chain sequence. These data originate in a study of blood T cell repertoires in COVID-19. Study context: Material from acute and convalescent COVID-19 was sourced from the United States, Italy and Spain.

CDR1 is SGHRS, CDR2 YFSETQ, per germline. This CDR3 region has 15 residues. V gave up 0 bases and J gave up 6 bases; unmatched junction bases: 3. Libraries were prepared by immunoSEQ multiplex PCR; TCRdb keeps only in-frame clonotypes and omits some of them. In the table there are about 160,000 clones, 86% of which are singletons. Sequencing used peripheral blood. The rearrangement joins TRBV5-1 to TRBJ1-5, with TRBD1 matching 10 bases. The clonotype originates from a man aged 45-65 years with active or convalescent COVID-19. In DNA, the CDR3 is TGCGCCAGCAGCTTGGATGGACAGGGGGGTCAGCCCCAGCATTTT. It specifies CASSLDGQGGQPQHF.